This is a list of T cell receptor beta chains from one sample in a study of shared clonotypes between healthy human individuals. Libraries were prepared by immunoSEQ multiplex PCR; TCRdb keeps only in-frame clonotypes and omits some of them. The sample carries some 2 million clones, roughly 94% recorded once. What was sequenced was naive CD8+ T cells sorted from blood. These TCRs come from a man between 18 and 29 years old in good health. CDR3s include the opening cysteine and the closing phenylalanine or tryptophan. The D gene is left open where the match is weak. Clone sizes are given selectively: once, few, many, or a class where the clone is expanded.

v_call	d_call	j_call	clone_size	cdr3_aa	cdr3_nt
TRBV6-1	TRBD1	TRBJ2-7	NA	CASSHRGSYEQYF	TGTGCCAGCAGTCACAGGGGAAGCTACGAGCAGTACTTC
TRBV6-6	NA	TRBJ2-2	NA	CAVTDLWEMAGELFF	TGTGCCGTCACCGACTTATGGGAGATGGCCGGGGAGCTGTTTTTT
TRBV11-2	TRBD2	TRBJ2-7	NA	CASSPRLAGTYEQYF	TGTGCCAGCAGCCCGCGACTAGCGGGAACCTACGAGCAGTACTTC
TRBV7-6	NA	TRBJ2-3	NA	CASSLGIDTSTDTQYF	TGTGCCAGCAGCTTGGGGATTGACACCAGCACAGATACGCAGTATTTT
TRBV5-4	NA	TRBJ1-1	NA	CASSLGPGTEAFF	TGTGCCAGCAGCTTGGGCCCGGGGACTGAAGCTTTCTTT
TRBV9	TRBD1	TRBJ1-5	NA	CASSAPGQANQPQHF	TGTGCCAGCAGCGCCCCGGGACAGGCCAATCAGCCCCAGCATTTT
TRBV6-6	TRBD1	TRBJ2-7	NA	CASSPGGEQYF	TGTGCCAGCAGTCCAGGGGGCGAGCAGTACTTC
TRBV5-1	NA	TRBJ1-2	NA	CASSLAVLNYGYTF	TGCGCCAGCAGCTTGGCCGTTTTGAACTATGGCTACACCTTC
TRBV9	NA	TRBJ2-2	NA	CASSSLTQSGELFF	TGTGCCAGCAGCTCCCTCACCCAGAGCGGGGAGCTGTTTTTT
TRBV7-7	TRBD2	TRBJ2-6	NA	CASSSEPGLATGANVLTF	TGTGCTAGCAGCTCGGAGCCGGGACTAGCGACTGGGGCCAACGTCCTGACTTTC
TRBV10-3	TRBD1	TRBJ1-2	NA	CAISGTGTGGRDPGYTF	TGTGCCATCAGTGGAACCGGGACAGGGGGTAGAGATCCGGGCTACACCTTC
TRBV2	NA	TRBJ2-7	NA	CASSGGDEQYF	TGTGCCAGCAGTGGTGGGGACGAGCAGTACTTC
TRBV5-4	NA	TRBJ1-3	NA	CASSGGTAGNTIYF	TGTGCCAGCAGCGGGGGGACTGCTGGAAACACCATATATTTT
TRBV10-3	NA	TRBJ2-5	once	CAISEKGGLQETQYF	TGTGCCATCAGTGAGAAGGGGGGGCTCCAAGAGACCCAGTACTTC
TRBV7-6	NA	TRBJ1-5	NA	CASSPLSGHRQPQHF	TGTGCCAGCAGCCCCCTTTCAGGGCACCGTCAGCCCCAGCATTTT
TRBV7-8	NA	TRBJ1-1	NA	CASSLDRAGPMNTEAFF	TGTGCCAGCAGCTTAGATCGGGCAGGCCCCATGAACACTGAAGCTTTCTTT
TRBV7-9	TRBD2	TRBJ2-7	once	CASSVAGDPYEQYF	TGTGCCAGCAGCGTAGCGGGAGATCCCTACGAGCAGTACTTC
TRBV7-9	TRBD1	TRBJ1-3	NA	CASSSERGDRGQGNTIYF	TGTGCCAGCAGCTCCGAAAGGGGGGACAGGGGGCAGGGAAACACCATATATTTT
TRBV5-6	NA	TRBJ1-2	NA	CASSSRGQGNYGYTF	TGTGCCAGCAGCTCCCGGGGCCAGGGAAACTATGGCTACACCTTC
TRBV27	NA	TRBJ2-6	NA	CASSRGVGDSGANVLTF	TGTGCCAGCAGCCGAGGGGTGGGGGACTCTGGGGCCAACGTCCTGACTTTC